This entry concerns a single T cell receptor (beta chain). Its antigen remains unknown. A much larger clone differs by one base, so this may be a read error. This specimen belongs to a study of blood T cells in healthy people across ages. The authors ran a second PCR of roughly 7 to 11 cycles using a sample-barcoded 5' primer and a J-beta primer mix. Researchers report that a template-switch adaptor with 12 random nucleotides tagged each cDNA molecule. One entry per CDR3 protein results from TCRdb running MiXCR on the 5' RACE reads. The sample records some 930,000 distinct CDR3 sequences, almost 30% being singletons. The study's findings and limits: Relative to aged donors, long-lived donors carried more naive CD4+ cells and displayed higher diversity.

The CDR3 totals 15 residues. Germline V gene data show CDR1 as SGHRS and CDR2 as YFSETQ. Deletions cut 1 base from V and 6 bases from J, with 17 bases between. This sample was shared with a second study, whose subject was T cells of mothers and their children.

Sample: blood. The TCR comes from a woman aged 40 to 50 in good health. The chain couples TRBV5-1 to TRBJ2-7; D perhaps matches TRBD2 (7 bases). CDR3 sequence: CASSLLSGEGFEQYF. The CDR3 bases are TGCGCCAGCAGCTTGTTGTCAGGGGAGGGCTTCGAGCAGTACTTC.